This T cell receptor (beta chain) was recorded in a study of breast tumors, draining lymph nodes, adjacent tissues. The length of the CDR3 is 15 residues. V gave up 3 bases and J gave up 5 bases, with 16 bases separating them. From germline, CDR1 is MNHNY and CDR2 SVGAGI (reference sequence). Via MiXCR, TCRdb re-called the multiplex PCR reads, giving one row per CDR3 protein. The table shows approximately 230,000 distinct CDR3 sequences, with 30% to 35% occurring only once. The lymph nodes were axillary draining lymph nodes from breast cancer patients. Study-wide results and limits: Tumor and nontumor repertoires were significantly more similar in luminal-like than in basal-like breast cancer. Compared with lymph nodes, tumors were less diverse; compared with nontumor tissue, more. That most tumor T cells come from lymph nodes remained unproven.

The sample holds many counts of this clonotype. Its antigen is not known. Sequenced input: axillary lymph node tissue. This TCR derives from a female donor with breast cancer. Some clones in this sample may be carry-over from other donors' samples. The chain joins TRBV6-6 to TRBJ2-5, with D possibly TRBD2 on 6 matching bases. The CDR3 nucleotides are TGTGCCAGCAGTTATGGCGGGGCCGAGATGGAGACCCAGTACTTC. Its protein product is CASSYGGAEMETQYF.